The present T cell receptor (beta chain) was sequenced within a study of blood T cell repertoires in COVID-19. Study as a whole: Nucleic acid was either cDNA or gDNA, and it came from T cells, B-cell-depleted T cells, or PBMCs.

Patients at the Seattle site were enrolled during active infection and followed longitudinally. This CDR3 spans 16 amino acids. V gave up 3 bases and J gave up 4 bases; unmatched junction bases: 9. CDR1 is MNHNS, CDR2 SASEGT, per germline. Methods used by the authors: Estimates of nucleated cell counts were drawn from the amplification of reference gene primers. Clones were read by immunoSEQ multiplex PCR, and TCRdb kept only the in-frame ones, dropping some. From that table come the V and J calls and clone size; the DNA was used to work out D and trimming. The sample includes tens of thousands of clones, about 90% seen only once; the top ten take under 0.65%.

This TCR derives from a man aged 45 to 65 with COVID-19, enrolled during active disease. Sample: peripheral blood. The V gene is TRBV6-1, the J gene TRBJ2-1, with TRBD2 matching 7 bases. The CDR3 DNA follows: TGTGCCAGCAGTGAGGGGCCTAGCGGCCCGTACAATGAGCAGTTCTTC. It translates to CASSEGPSGPYNEQFF.